These T cell receptor beta chains were read from a single sample in a study of blood T cell repertoires in COVID-19. Some clones are missing from TCRdb's copy, which holds only in-frame ones; the method was immunoSEQ multiplex PCR. The sample shows under 30,000 clones, about 90% of them seen only once. Sequencing was carried out using peripheral blood. These receptor sequences come from a human donor in a cohort sampled during active COVID-19. CDR3s include the opening cysteine and the closing phenylalanine or tryptophan. A D gene is named only where the DNA matches it firmly. The listing skips clone size in some rows; elsewhere it reads once, few, many or a size class.

D gene	J gene	clone size	V gene	CDR3 DNA	CDR3 protein
TRBD1	TRBJ2-1	NA	TRBV27	TGTGCCAGCGGAGGGACAGGGAACAATGAGCAGTTCTTC	CASGGTGNNEQFF
TRBD1	TRBJ1-5	NA	TRBV27	TGTGCCAGCAGTTATAAGGGGGCAGATCAGCCCCAGCATTTT	CASSYKGADQPQHF
TRBD2	TRBJ2-1	few	TRBV9	TGTGCCAGCAGCGTAGAGGTGGGGAGACTAGCTACCTCCTACAATGAGCAGTTCTTC	CASSVEVGRLATSYNEQFF
TRBD1	TRBJ1-1	NA	TRBV6-5	TGTGCCAGCACCCCAGGGGGCGGATACACTGAAGCTTTCTTT	CASTPGGGYTEAFF
NA	TRBJ1-2	NA	TRBV6-1	TGTGCCAGCAGTGAATTTGACAGTCCTTATGGCTACACCTTC	CASSEFDSPYGYTF
TRBD1	TRBJ1-2	NA	TRBV6-5	TGTGCCAGCAGCGGACAGGGAAACTATGGCTACACCTTC	CASSGQGNYGYTF
TRBD1	TRBJ1-1	NA	TRBV3-1/TRBV3-2	TGTGCCAGCAGCTCAGGACAGGTCCTCTACACTGAAGCTTTCTTT	CASSSGQVLYTEAFF
NA	TRBJ1-5	NA	TRBV30	TGTGCCTGGAGTACAAAACCTATGGGGACAAATCAGCCCCAGCATTTT	CAWSTKPMGTNQPQHF
TRBD2	TRBJ2-3	NA	TRBV7-2	TGTGCCAGTTCGGGGGGGCTCACAGATACGCAGTATTTT	CASSGGLTDTQYF
NA	TRBJ2-7	NA	TRBV7-2	TGTGCCAGCAGCTTAACAGGGAACGACGAGCAGTACTTC	CASSLTGNDEQYF
NA	TRBJ2-3	NA	TRBV9	TGTGCCAGCAGCGCAATCCCCACAGATACGCAGTATTTT	CASSAIPTDTQYF
TRBD2	TRBJ2-5	NA	TRBV5-1	TGCGCCAGCAGCTTGGCCGCAGCGGGAGGGCCTGAGACCCAGTACTTC	CASSLAAAGGPETQYF
NA	TRBJ1-2	NA	TRBV30	TGTGCCTGGAGTAGGGGGGGGCTTGACTATGGCTACACCTTC	CAWSRGGLDYGYTF
TRBD1	TRBJ2-6	once	TRBV9	TGTGCCAGCAGCGTAGAACAGGGGTTGACTGGGGCCAACGTCCTGACTTTC	CASSVEQGLTGANVLTF
TRBD2	TRBJ2-5	NA	TRBV3-1/TRBV3-2	TGTGCCAGCAATCGAGCGGGGTCGGCGGAGACCCAGTACTTC	CASNRAGSAETQYF
NA	TRBJ1-1	NA	TRBV6-1	TGTGCCAGCAGTGACCCTTGGGGGGGAGCCCCTTGGGCTTTCTTT	CASSDPWGGAPWAFF
TRBD2	TRBJ2-5	NA	TRBV5-4	TGTGCCAGCAGCTTCGGACTAGCGGGAGGGTTGGGGAACAAGACGACCCAGTACTTC	CASSFGLAGGLGNKTTQYF
NA	TRBJ1-6	NA	TRBV19	TGTGCCAGTAGTATCCGGGACACTTCACCCCTCCACTTT	CASSIRDTSPLHF
TRBD2	TRBJ2-1	NA	TRBV7-9	TGTGCCAGCAGCCCCGCTCGACTAGCGGGGGCCTACAATGAGCAGTTCTTC	CASSPARLAGAYNEQFF
NA	TRBJ2-3	once	TRBV6-5	TGTGCCAGCAGTCCACGACTTGGCACAGATACGCAGTATTTT	CASSPRLGTDTQYF
TRBD1	TRBJ1-1	NA	TRBV5-1	TGCGCCAGCACCAACAGGGGGCTGGACACTGAAGCTTTCTTT	CASTNRGLDTEAFF
TRBD2	TRBJ2-2	NA	TRBV27	TGTGCCAGCAGGGCTCCGACTAGCGGGAGGGCCAACACCGGGGAGCTGTTTTTT	CASRAPTSGRANTGELFF
TRBD1	TRBJ1-5	NA	TRBV5-5	TGTGCCAGCAGCCCCGGGACAGCCCAAGGATATACCTTT	CASSPGTAQGYTF
NA	TRBJ1-1	NA	TRBV6-2/TRBV6-3	TGTGCCAGCAGTCAAGGGGCAGAAGCTTTCTTT	CASSQGAEAFF
NA	TRBJ2-7	once	TRBV6-5	TGTGCCAGCAGACTAGCATCCGAGCAGTACTTC	CASRLASEQYF
TRBD2	TRBJ2-1	few	TRBV9	TGTGCCAGCAGCCCAAGCGGGGGTGATTACAATGAGCAGTTCTTC	CASSPSGGDYNEQFF
TRBD1	TRBJ2-1	NA	TRBV7-9	TGTGCCAGCACCATTACAGGGGGCTACAATGAGCAGTTCTTC	CASTITGGYNEQFF
TRBD2	TRBJ2-3	NA	TRBV2	TGTGCCAGCAGTTGGACTAGCGGGGAGGTCGCAGATACGCAGTATTTT	CASSWTSGEVADTQYF
TRBD2	TRBJ2-1	NA	TRBV19	TGTGCCAGTAGGAGAGTGCAGCGGGAGGGGGATGAGCAGTTCTTC	CASRRVQREGDEQFF
NA	TRBJ1-2	NA	TRBV7-2	TGTGCCAGCAGCTTAGACAGGGCCATCTATGGCTACACCTTC	CASSLDRAIYGYTF
TRBD1	TRBJ2-1	NA	TRBV15	TGTGCCACCAGCGGGGGACAGGGGGCGACGGCTGAGCAGTTCTTC	CATSGGQGATAEQFF
NA	TRBJ2-2	NA	TRBV6-1	TGTGCCAGCAGTGAGGACGGGAGATCGTCCGGGGAGCTGTTTTTT	CASSEDGRSSGELFF
NA	TRBJ2-5	NA	TRBV5-6	TGTGCCAGCAGCACCCTCGGAGGGGCCGGAGAGACCCAGTACTTC	CASSTLGGAGETQYF
TRBD1	TRBJ2-1	few	TRBV9	TGTGCCAGCAGCGTAGCTACATATGGACAGGGGGCATATGAGCAGTTCTTC	CASSVATYGQGAYEQFF
TRBD2	TRBJ2-1	NA	TRBV5-1	TGCGCCAGCAGTATCGGGACTAGCGGATACAATGAGCAGTTCTTC	CASSIGTSGYNEQFF
NA	TRBJ1-1	NA	TRBV7-8	TGTGCCAGCAGCTTATCCGGGGGGCTTACTGAAGCTTTCTTT	CASSLSGGLTEAFF
TRBD2	TRBJ2-3	NA	TRBV6-6	TGTGCCAGCAGTTACGGGACTAGGATCCATTTT	CASSYGTRIHF
TRBD2	TRBJ2-5	NA	TRBV7-9	TGTGCCAGCAGCTTAGACGCTAGCGGGGGTGAGACCCAGTACTTC	CASSLDASGGETQYF
NA	TRBJ2-7	NA	TRBV6-5	TGTGCCAGCGAGGTTCGGCCCTACGAGCAGTACTTC	CASEVRPYEQYF
TRBD2	TRBJ2-3	few	TRBV7-9	TGTGCCAGCAGCAGACTAGCGGGGGGGAGAGATACGCAGTATTTT	CASSRLAGGRDTQYF
NA	TRBJ1-1	NA	TRBV7-8	TGTGCCAGCAGCGTTCAGGTGAACACTGAAGCTTTCTTT	CASSVQVNTEAFF
NA	TRBJ1-3	NA	TRBV5-4	TGTGCCAGCAGCTTACAGGGAGCTGGAAACACCATATATTTT	CASSLQGAGNTIYF
TRBD1	TRBJ2-7	NA	TRBV5-1	TGCGCCAGCAGCTTGGGAGGCGGACAGGCCGGTTCCTACGAGCAGTACTTC	CASSLGGGQAGSYEQYF
TRBD1	TRBJ1-5	NA	TRBV19	TGTGCCAGTAGTCTGATGACAGGGGGTCAGCCCCAGCATTTT	CASSLMTGGQPQHF
TRBD1	TRBJ1-6	few	TRBV7-9	TGTGCCAGCAGCTTAGGGTCGACAGGGGGATGGAATTCACCCCTCCACTTT	CASSLGSTGGWNSPLHF
TRBD2	TRBJ2-1	once	TRBV6-5	TGTGCCAGCAGTCCTTCGGGGGGGCCAATGAATGAGCAGTTCTTC	CASSPSGGPMNEQFF
TRBD2	TRBJ2-1	NA	TRBV7-3	TGTGCCAGCAGCTTAACTAGCGGGCCCTACAATGAGCAGTTCTTC	CASSLTSGPYNEQFF
TRBD2	TRBJ2-2	once	TRBV4-1	TGCGCCAGCAGCCGGGGACTAGCGGGGGGAAACACCGGGGAGCTGTTTTTT	CASSRGLAGGNTGELFF
TRBD1	TRBJ1-6	NA	TRBV2	TGTGCCAGGGACACAGGGGAAGGATCACCCCTCCACTTT	CARDTGEGSPLHF
TRBD1	TRBJ2-2	NA	TRBV12-3/TRBV12-4	TGTGCCAGCGGGACAGGGAACACCGGGGAGCTGTTTTTT	CASGTGNTGELFF
TRBD2	TRBJ2-7	NA	TRBV7-8	TGTGCCAGTGGGACTAGCGGGGATTCCTACGAGCAGTACTTC	CASGTSGDSYEQYF
TRBD2	TRBJ2-3	NA	TRBV4-1	TGCGCCAGCAGCCAAGATCAGTCTAGCGGGGGGGCCTTGGATACGCAGTATTTT	CASSQDQSSGGALDTQYF